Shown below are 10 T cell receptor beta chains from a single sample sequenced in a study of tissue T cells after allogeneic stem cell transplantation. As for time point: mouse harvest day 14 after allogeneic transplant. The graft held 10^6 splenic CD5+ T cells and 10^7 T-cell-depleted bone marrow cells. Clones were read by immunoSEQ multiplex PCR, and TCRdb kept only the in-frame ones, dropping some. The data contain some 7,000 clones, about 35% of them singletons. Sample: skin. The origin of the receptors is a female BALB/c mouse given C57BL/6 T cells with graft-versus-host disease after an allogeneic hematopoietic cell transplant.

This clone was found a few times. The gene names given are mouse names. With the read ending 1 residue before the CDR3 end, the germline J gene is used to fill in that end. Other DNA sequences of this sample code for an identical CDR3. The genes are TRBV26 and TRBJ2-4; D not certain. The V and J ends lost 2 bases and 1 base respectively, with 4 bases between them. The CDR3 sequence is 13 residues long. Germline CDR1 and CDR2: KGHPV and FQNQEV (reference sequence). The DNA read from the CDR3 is TGTGCCAGCAGTCTGGGGGGTCAAAACACCTTGTAC. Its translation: CASSLGGQNTLY. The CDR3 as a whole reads CASSLGGQNTLYF.

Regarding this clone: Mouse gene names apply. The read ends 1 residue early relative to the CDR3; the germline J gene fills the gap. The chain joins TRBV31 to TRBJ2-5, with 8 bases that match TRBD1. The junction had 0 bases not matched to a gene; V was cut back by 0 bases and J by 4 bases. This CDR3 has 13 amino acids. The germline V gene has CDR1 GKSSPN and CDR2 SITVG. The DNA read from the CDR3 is TGTGCCTGGAGTCTGACAGGGGAAGACACCCAGTAC. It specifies CAWSLTGEDTQY. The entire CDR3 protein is CAWSLTGEDTQYF.

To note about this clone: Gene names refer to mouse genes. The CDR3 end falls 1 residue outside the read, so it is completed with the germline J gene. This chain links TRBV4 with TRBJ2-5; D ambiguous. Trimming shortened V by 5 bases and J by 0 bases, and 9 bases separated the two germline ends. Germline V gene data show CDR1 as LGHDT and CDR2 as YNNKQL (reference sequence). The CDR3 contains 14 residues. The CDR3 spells CASSSGINQDTQYF. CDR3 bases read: TGTGCCAGCAGCAGCGGCATAAACCAAGACACCCAGTAC.

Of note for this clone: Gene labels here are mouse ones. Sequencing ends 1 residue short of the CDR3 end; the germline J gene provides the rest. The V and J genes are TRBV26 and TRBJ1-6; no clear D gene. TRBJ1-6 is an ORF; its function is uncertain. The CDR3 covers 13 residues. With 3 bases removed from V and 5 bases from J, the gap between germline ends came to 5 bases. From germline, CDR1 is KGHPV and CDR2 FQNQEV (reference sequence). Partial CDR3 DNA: TGTGCCAGCAGTCTCCAGGATAATTCGCCCCTCTAC. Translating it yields CASSLQDNSPLY. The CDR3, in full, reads CASSLQDNSPLYF.

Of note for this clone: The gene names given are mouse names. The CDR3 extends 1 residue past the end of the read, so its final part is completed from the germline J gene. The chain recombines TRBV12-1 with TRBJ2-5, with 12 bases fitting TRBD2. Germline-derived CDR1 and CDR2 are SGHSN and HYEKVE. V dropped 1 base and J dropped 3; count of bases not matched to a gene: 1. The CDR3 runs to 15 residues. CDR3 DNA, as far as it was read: TGTGCCAGCTCTCTGGGGACTGGGGGGCAAGACACCCAGTAC. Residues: CASSLGTGGQDTQY. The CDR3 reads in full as CASSLGTGGQDTQYF. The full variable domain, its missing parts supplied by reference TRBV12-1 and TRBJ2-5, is DSGVVQSPRHIIKEKGGRSVLTCIPISGHSNVVWYQQTLGKELKFLIQHYEKVERDKGFLPSRFSVQQFDDYHSEMNMSALELEDSAMYFCASSLGTGGQDTQYFGPGTRLLVL.

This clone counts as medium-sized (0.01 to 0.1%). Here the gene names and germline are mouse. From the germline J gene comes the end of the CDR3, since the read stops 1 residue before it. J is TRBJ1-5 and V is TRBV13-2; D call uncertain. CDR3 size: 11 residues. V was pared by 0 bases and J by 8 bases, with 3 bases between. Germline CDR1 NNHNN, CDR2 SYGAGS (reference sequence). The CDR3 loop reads CASGDEEAPLF. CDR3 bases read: TGTGCCAGCGGTGATGAGGAGGCTCCGCTT.

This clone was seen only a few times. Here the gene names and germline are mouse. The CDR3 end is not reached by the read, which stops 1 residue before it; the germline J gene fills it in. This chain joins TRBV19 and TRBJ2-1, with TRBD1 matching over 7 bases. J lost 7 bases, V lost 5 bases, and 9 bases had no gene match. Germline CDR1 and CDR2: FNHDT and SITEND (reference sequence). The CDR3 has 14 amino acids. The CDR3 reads CASSSDRARAEQFF. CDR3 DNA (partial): TGTGCCAGCAGCTCAGACAGGGCGAGAGCTGAGCAGTTC.

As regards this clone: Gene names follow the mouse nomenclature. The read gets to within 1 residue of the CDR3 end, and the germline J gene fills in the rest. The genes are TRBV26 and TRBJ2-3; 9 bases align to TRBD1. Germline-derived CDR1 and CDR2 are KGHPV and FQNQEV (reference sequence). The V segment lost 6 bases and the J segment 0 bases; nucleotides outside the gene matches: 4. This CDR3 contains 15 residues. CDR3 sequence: CASRLQGASAETLYF. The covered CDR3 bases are TGTGCCAGCAGGTTACAGGGGGCGAGTGCAGAAACGCTGTAT.

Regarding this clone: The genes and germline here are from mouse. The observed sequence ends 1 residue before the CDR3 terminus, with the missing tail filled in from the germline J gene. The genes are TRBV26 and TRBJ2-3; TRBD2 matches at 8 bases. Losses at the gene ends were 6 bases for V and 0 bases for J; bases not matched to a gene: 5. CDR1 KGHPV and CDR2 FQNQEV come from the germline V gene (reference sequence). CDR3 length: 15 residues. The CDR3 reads CASRRLGSSAETLYF. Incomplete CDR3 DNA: TGTGCCAGCAGAAGACTGGGGTCTAGTGCAGAAACGCTGTAT.

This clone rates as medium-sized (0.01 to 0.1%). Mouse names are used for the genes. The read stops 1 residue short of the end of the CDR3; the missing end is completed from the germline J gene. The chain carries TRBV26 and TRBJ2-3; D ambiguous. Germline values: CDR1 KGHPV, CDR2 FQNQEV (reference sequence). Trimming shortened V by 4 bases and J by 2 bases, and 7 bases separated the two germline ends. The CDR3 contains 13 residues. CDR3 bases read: TGTGCCAGCAGTCAACTGTCTGCAGAAACGCTGTAT. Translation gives CASSQLSAETLY. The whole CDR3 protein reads CASSQLSAETLYF.